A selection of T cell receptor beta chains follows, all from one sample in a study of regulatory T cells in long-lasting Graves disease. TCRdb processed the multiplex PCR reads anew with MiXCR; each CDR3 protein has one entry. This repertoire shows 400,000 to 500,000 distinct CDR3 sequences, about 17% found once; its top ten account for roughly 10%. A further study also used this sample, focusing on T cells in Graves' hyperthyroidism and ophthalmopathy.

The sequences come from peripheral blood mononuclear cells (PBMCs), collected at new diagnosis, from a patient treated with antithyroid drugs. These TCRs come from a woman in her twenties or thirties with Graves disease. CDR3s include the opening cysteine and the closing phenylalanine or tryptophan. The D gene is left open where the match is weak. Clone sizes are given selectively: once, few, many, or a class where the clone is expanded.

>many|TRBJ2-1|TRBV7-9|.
CASSTPEQFF
TGTGCCAGCAGCACCCCTGAGCAGTTCTTC
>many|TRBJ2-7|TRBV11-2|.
CASSLEGRDHYEQYF
TGTGCCAGCAGCTTAGAGGGCAGGGACCACTACGAGCAGTACTTC
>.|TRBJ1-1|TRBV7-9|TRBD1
CASRKQGAGDTEAFF
TGTGCCAGCAGAAAACAGGGGGCTGGGGACACTGAAGCTTTCTTT
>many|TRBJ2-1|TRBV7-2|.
CASSLSTGRHNEQFF
TGTGCCAGCAGCTTAAGTACGGGGCGACACAATGAGCAGTTCTTC
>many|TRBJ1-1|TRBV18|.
CASSPWTDMNTEAFF
TGTGCCAGCTCACCTTGGACAGACATGAACACTGAAGCTTTCTTT
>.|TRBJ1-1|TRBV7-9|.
CASRNRPEGLMNTEAFF
TGTGCCAGCAGGAACCGCCCGGAGGGCCTCATGAACACTGAAGCTTTCTTT
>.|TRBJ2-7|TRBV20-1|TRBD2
CSAPTSGALYEQYF
TGCAGTGCACCGACTAGCGGGGCTTTGTACGAGCAGTACTTC
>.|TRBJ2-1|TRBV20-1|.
CSVLYWITYNEQFF
TGCAGTGTCCTCTACTGGATAACCTACAATGAGCAGTTCTTC
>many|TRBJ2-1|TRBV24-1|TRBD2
CATSALGTSSGNEQFF
TGTGCCACCAGTGCCCTAGGGACTAGTAGCGGCAATGAGCAGTTCTTC
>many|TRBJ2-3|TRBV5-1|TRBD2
CASSPGTSGMLPSTDTQYF
TGCGCCAGCAGCCCTGGGACTAGCGGGATGTTACCCAGCACAGATACGCAGTATTTT
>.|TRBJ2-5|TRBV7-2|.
CASLLAVSSTQYF
TGTGCCAGCCTCTTAGCGGTTTCATCGACCCAGTACTTC
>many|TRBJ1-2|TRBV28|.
CASSSTGQWLKPPYGYTF
TGTGCCAGCAGTTCCACTGGCCAGTGGCTGAAGCCACCGTATGGCTACACCTTC
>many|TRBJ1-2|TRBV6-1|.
CASTKQPILGYGYTF
TGTGCCAGCACAAAACAGCCAATATTAGGCTATGGCTACACCTTC
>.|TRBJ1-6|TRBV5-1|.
CATRGATGSSPLHF
TGCGCCACCAGGGGTGCAACAGGGAGCTCACCCCTCCACTTT
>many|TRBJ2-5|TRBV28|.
CASSLVPRAETQYF
TGTGCCAGCAGTTTAGTCCCCAGGGCAGAGACCCAGTACTTC
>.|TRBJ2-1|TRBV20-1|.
CSARDTERDGSEQFF
TGCAGTGCTAGAGATACTGAACGGGACGGGAGTGAGCAGTTCTTC
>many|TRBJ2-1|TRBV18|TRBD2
CASSPEWLAGNNEQFF
TGTGCCAGCTCACCAGAGTGGCTAGCGGGAAACAATGAGCAGTTCTTC
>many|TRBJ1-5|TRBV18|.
CASSLQGDSNQPQHF
TGTGCCAGCTCCCTTCAGGGAGATAGCAATCAGCCCCAGCATTTT
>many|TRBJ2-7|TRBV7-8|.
CASSPPWLYEQYF
TGTGCCAGCAGCCCTCCGTGGCTCTACGAGCAGTACTTC
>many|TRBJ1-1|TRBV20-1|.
CRINPLHPEAFF
TGCAGAATCAATCCGCTTCACCCTGAAGCTTTCTTT
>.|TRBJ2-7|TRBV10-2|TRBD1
CASSEWGQGRYEQYF
TGCGCCAGCAGTGAGTGGGGACAGGGAAGGTACGAGCAGTACTTC
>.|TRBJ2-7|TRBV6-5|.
CASSSGWGSSYEQYF
TGTGCCAGCAGTTCGGGGTGGGGGAGCTCCTACGAGCAGTACTTC
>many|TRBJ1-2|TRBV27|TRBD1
CASSLMGQASYGYTF
TGTGCCAGCAGCTTAATGGGACAGGCGAGCTATGGCTACACCTTC
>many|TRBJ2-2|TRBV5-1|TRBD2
CASSLEASGTYTGELFF
TGCGCCAGCAGCTTGGAGGCTAGCGGGACTTACACCGGGGAGCTGTTTTTT
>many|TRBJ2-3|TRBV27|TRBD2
CASSGGDRVADTQYF
TGTGCCAGCAGTGGGGGGGACCGCGTGGCAGATACGCAGTATTTT
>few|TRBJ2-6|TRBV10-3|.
CAIAGNSGANVLTF
TGTGCCATCGCGGGAAACTCTGGGGCCAACGTCCTGACTTTC
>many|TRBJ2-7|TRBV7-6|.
CASSLGAGTQSYEQYF
TGTGCCAGCAGCTTAGGGGCCGGGACTCAGAGCTACGAGCAGTACTTC
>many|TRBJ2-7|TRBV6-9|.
CASSYYGGRSYEQYF
TGTGCCAGCAGTTACTACGGGGGACGATCCTACGAGCAGTACTTC
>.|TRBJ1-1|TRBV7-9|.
CASSEWGVEAFF
TGTGCCAGCAGCGAATGGGGGGTTGAAGCTTTCTTT
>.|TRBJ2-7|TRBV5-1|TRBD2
CASSSLFSSGRAEPYEQYF
TGCGCCAGCAGCTCCCTGTTTTCTAGCGGGAGGGCGGAACCCTACGAGCAGTACTTC
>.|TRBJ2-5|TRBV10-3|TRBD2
CAISLSGIGETQYF
TGTGCCATCAGCCTTAGCGGGATTGGGGAGACCCAGTACTTC
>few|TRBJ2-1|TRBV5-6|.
CASKPQLGYNEQFF
TGTGCCAGCAAGCCCCAACTCGGCTACAATGAGCAGTTCTTC
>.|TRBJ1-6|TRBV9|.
CASSVAGSNEEPLHF
TGTGCCAGCAGCGTAGCAGGGTCTAATGAAGAACCCCTCCACTTT